The T cell receptor (beta chain) described here comes from a study of monozygotic twins with inflammatory bowel disease. The CDR3 is 14 amino acids. Germline CDR1 is MNHEY and CDR2 is SMNVEV (reference sequence). Study observations and caveats: The inverse Simpson measure of TCRbeta diversity was lower in IBD patients than in healthy co-twins. Healthy twins shared more clonotypes with others than IBD patients, most markedly active ones.

As regards this clonotype: Its antigen remains unknown.

Each UMI, carrying a 6-nucleotide sample barcode, came from template switching. Two nested PCRs, of about 16 and 10 cycles, processed TCRalpha and TCRbeta cDNA. TCRdb processed the 5' RACE reads again and assigns one entry to each CDR3 protein, with no DNA. The sample is made up of 150,000 to 200,000 distinct CDR3 sequences, and the top ten hold approximately 7% of it. The source of this sequence is a human donor with ulcerative colitis or Crohn's disease, or a healthy co-twin of an affected twin (not recorded which). The chain carries TRBV27 and TRBJ1-5; TCRdb calls TRBD1, which cannot be checked without DNA. The sample consisted of blood. CDR3 loop: CASSWTGHDQPQHF.